What follows are 23 T cell receptor beta chains derived from one specimen sequenced in a study of PD-1 blockade in classical Hodgkin lymphoma. The patients all showed relapse after autologous stem cell transplantation, while their brentuximab vedotin exposure varied. Magnetic negative selection was used to purify CD4+ T cells from PBMCs that had been thawed. Sequencing was performed with immunoSEQ multiplex PCR; in TCRdb, only in-frame clones are kept and a portion is missing. In the table there are 26,000 or so clones, 65% to 80% of which are singletons. This sample comprised CD4+ T cells from blood, obtained at baseline. These TCRs come from a human donor with classical Hodgkin lymphoma.

V is TRBV7-3 and J is TRBJ1-1; no definite D call. CDR1 is SGHTA and CDR2 is FQGTGA in the germline V gene. Trimming removed 2 bases from V and 6 bases from J, with 10 bases in between. The CDR3 runs to 13 residues. The CDR3 sequence is CASSLRSNAEAFF. CDR3 nucleotide sequence: TGTGCCAGCAGCTTACGGTCCAACGCTGAAGCTTTCTTT.

V is TRBV5-1 and J is TRBJ1-1; maybe TRBD1 (5 bases). V shed 0 bases and J shed 7 bases, with 10 bases lying between them. This CDR3 has 13 amino acids. Germline-derived CDR1 and CDR2 are SGHRS and YFSETQ. The CDR3 loop is CASSLGQGIEAFF. CDR3 coding DNA: TGCGCCAGCAGCTTGGGGCAGGGCATTGAAGCTTTCTTT.

The chain employs TRBV12-1 and TRBJ2-5; the D call in the table, TRBD2, was not verified against the DNA. TRBV12-1 is assigned pseudogene status. CDR3 length: 17 residues. The DNA for the CDR3 is TGTGCCAGCAGCTTTGCGCGGGAGCGGGGGGGGTCAGAGACCCAGTACTTC. This translates into CASSFARERGGSETQYF.

The chain employs TRBV30 and TRBJ1-3, with no clear D. CDR1 and CDR2 from the germline V gene are GTSNPN and SVGIG (reference sequence). The ends were cut back, 0 bases at V and 0 bases at J, with 18 bases in the middle. The length of the CDR3 is 18 residues. The CDR3 is CAWSVLNSGSPSGNTIYF. The CDR3 DNA follows: TGTGCCTGGAGTGTACTTAATTCAGGAAGTCCCTCTGGAAACACCATATATTTT.

This clone has only a few counts. The rearrangement joins TRBV6-6 to TRBJ1-2; D perhaps matches TRBD1 (5 bases). With 0 bases removed from V and 7 bases from J, the gap between germline ends came to 9 bases. Per germline, CDR1 MNHNY and CDR2 SVGAGI (reference sequence). The CDR3 is 13 amino acids. CDR3 loop: CASSYSGGPGYTF. The CDR3, as DNA: TGTGCCAGCAGTTACTCGGGGGGACCTGGCTACACCTTC.

CDR3 residues: CASSFGGRQETQYF. CDR3 DNA sequence: TGCGCCAGCAGCTTTGGGGGCCGACAAGAGACCCAGTACTTC. The chain has TRBV5-1 and TRBJ2-5; maybe TRBD1 (6 bases). V gave up 2 bases and J gave up 2 bases, with 10 bases separating them. This CDR3 region has 14 residues. Germline V gene lookup returns CDR1 SGHRS and CDR2 YFSETQ.

V and J are TRBV7-6 and TRBJ2-1, with a possible D match to TRBD1 (5 bases). The CDR3 runs 14 residues. Looked up from germline, CDR1 is SGHVS and CDR2 is FNYEAQ. V was clipped by 7 bases and J by 3 bases, with 13 bases between them. The CDR3 bases are TGTGCCAGCATGCAGGGCAGCCTCTACAATGAGCAGTTCTTC. Protein product: CASMQGSLYNEQFF.

The chain combines TRBV5-5 with TRBJ1-4; D is unclear. V was shortened by 0 bases and J by 6 bases, with 12 bases between the two germline ends. This CDR3 has 15 residues. Germline V gene data show CDR1 as SGHKS and CDR2 as YYEKEE (reference sequence). For the CDR3, the DNA is TGTGCCAGCAGCTTGGAACTCTCTCGGGATGAAAAACTGTTTTTT. Translated: CASSLELSRDEKLFF.

This chain links TRBV6-5 with TRBJ1-1; the D is unclear. The CDR3 has 13 amino acids. Trimming took off 7 bases at V and 0 bases at J, with 9 bases between the two ends. Germline CDR1 reads MNHEY; CDR2 reads SVGAGI. The CDR3 DNA is TGTGCCAGCACCCGGGCACTGAACACTGAAGCTTTCTTT. This encodes CASTRALNTEAFF.

The chain links TRBV11-1 to TRBJ2-7; 8 bases are a match to TRBD1. The germline gives CDR1 SGHAT, CDR2 FQDESV (reference sequence). Trimming took 1 base from V and 6 from J; bases not matched to a gene: 5. CDR3 length: 14 amino acids. Here the CDR3 DNA reads TGTGCCAGCAGCTTAGAGGGCAGGGGGCGCGAGCAGTACTTC. Residues: CASSLEGRGREQYF.

The CDR3 region is CASSNRVYEQYF. For the CDR3, the DNA is TGTGCCAGTAGTAATAGGGTTTACGAGCAGTACTTC. This chain joins TRBV19 and TRBJ2-7; no clear D gene. The CDR3 has 12 residues. Germline V gene lookup returns CDR1 LNHDA and CDR2 SQIVND (reference sequence). The germline V and J ends were trimmed by 4 bases and 4 bases, with 8 bases remaining between them.

The chain has TRBV11-3 and TRBJ2-2; no clear D gene. In germline, CDR1 is SGHNT, CDR2 YENEEA. The CDR3 length is 15 residues. Between the trimmed V and J ends, which lost 2 bases and 5 bases, there was a span of 12 bases. Here the CDR3 DNA reads TGTGCCAGCAGCTTAAGCAGCGATGGGACCGGGGAGCTGTTTTTT. Translating it yields CASSLSSDGTGELFF.

The V and J genes are TRBV7-8 and TRBJ1-5; tentative D call: TRBD1 (5 bases). CDR1 is SGHVS and CDR2 is FQNEAQ in the germline V gene. V was shortened by 4 bases and J by 3 bases, with 13 bases between the two germline ends. The CDR3 totals 15 residues. CDR3: CASSSLGHPNQPQHF. DNA for the CDR3: TGTGCCAGCAGCTCGCTCGGACACCCCAATCAGCCCCAGCATTTT.

This clone has just a few counts. The gene calls are TRBV7-9 and TRBJ1-3, with unresolved D. This CDR3 comprises 15 residues. Germline V gene data show CDR1 as SEHNR and CDR2 as FQNEAQ (reference sequence). V lost 3 bases and J lost 0, with 9 bases in between. CDR3: CASSLRQNSGNTIYF. The CDR3, as DNA: TGTGCCAGCAGCTTGAGGCAAAACTCTGGAAACACCATATATTTT. The complete variable domain, with remaining parts taken from reference TRBV7-9 and TRBJ1-3, reads DTGVSQNPRHKITKRGQNVTFRCDPISEHNRLYWYRQTLGQGPEFLTYFQNEAQLEKSRLLSDRFSAERPKGSFSTLEIQRTEQGDSAMYLCASSLRQNSGNTIYFGEGSWLTVV.

The chain links TRBV30 to TRBJ2-5; D may be TRBD2 (5 bases). V lost 1 base and J lost 5, with 14 bases in between. Germline loops: CDR1 GTSNPN, CDR2 SVGIG (reference sequence). CDR3 length: 14 residues. The CDR3 DNA is TGTGCCTGGAGTGCAGAACTAGATCGGGAGACCCAGTACTTC. Its translation: CAWSAELDRETQYF.

This clone has more than one count but fewer than ten. This chain joins TRBV7-9 and TRBJ1-2; 9 nucleotides match TRBD1. CDR3 length: 14 residues. Germline-derived CDR1 and CDR2 are SEHNR and FQNEAQ (reference sequence). V lost 3 bases, J lost 8 bases, and 7 bases stayed unmatched. Here the CDR3 DNA reads TGTGCCAGCAGCTTCCCGGACAGGGGAGGGGGCTACACCTTC. As protein: CASSFPDRGGGYTF. Based on the CDR3 plus reference TRBV7-9 and TRBJ1-2, the full variable domain is DTGVSQNPRHKITKRGQNVTFRCDPISEHNRLYWYRQTLGQGPEFLTYFQNEAQLEKSRLLSDRFSAERPKGSFSTLEIQRTEQGDSAMYLCASSFPDRGGGYTFGSGTRLTVV.

The V call is TRBV7-2, the J call TRBJ2-2; 10 positions match TRBD2. V lost 3 bases to trimming and J lost 3 bases; unmatched junction nucleotides: 4. The CDR3 is 16 residues long. From germline, CDR1 is SGHTA and CDR2 FQGNSA. As DNA, the CDR3 is TGTGCCAGCAGCTTGAGAGCGGGGGGGGACACCGGGGAGCTGTTTTTT. This encodes CASSLRAGGDTGELFF.

The chain employs TRBV28 and TRBJ1-1; D is unresolved. V was pared by 6 bases and J by 4 bases, with 9 bases between. The length of the CDR3 is 12 residues. Germline lookup yields CDR1 MDHEN and CDR2 SYDVKM. CDR3 protein: CASSRIGTEAFF. CDR3 nucleotides: TGTGCCAGCAGCCGTATTGGCACTGAAGCTTTCTTT.

V usage is TRBV7-2 and J usage is TRBJ2-7; possibly TRBD1 or TRBD2 for D (5 bases each). CDR1 and CDR2 (germline): SGHTA, FQGNSA. The ends were cut back, 2 bases at V and 3 bases at J, with 14 bases in the middle. CDR3 size: 15 residues. The CDR3 is CASSLFPGANYEQYF. CDR3 bases: TGTGCCAGCAGCTTATTTCCCGGGGCGAACTACGAGCAGTACTTC.

The V gene is TRBV9, the J gene TRBJ1-6; D gene uncertain. The CDR3 sequence is 15 residues long. CDR1 is SGDLS, CDR2 YYNGEE, per germline. V shed 4 bases and J shed 7 bases, with 15 bases lying between them. The CDR3 protein is CASSLTKGGNSPLHF. The CDR3 DNA is TGTGCCAGCAGCCTGACCAAGGGCGGAAATTCACCCCTCCACTTT.

The chain uses TRBV4-3 and TRBJ1-6; no firm D call. The germline CDR1 and CDR2 sequences are LGHNA and YSLEER. V shed 0 bases and J shed 6 bases, with 6 bases lying between them. The CDR3 runs 14 residues. The CDR3 protein is CASSQDPSNSPLHF. The CDR3 DNA is TGCGCCAGCAGCCAAGATCCTAGTAATTCACCCCTCCACTTT.

This chain joins TRBV10-2 and TRBJ2-7, with 10 bases lining up with TRBD2. Germline CDR1 WSHSY, CDR2 SAAADI. The CDR3 spans 14 residues. Trimming cost V 8 bases and J 4 bases; bases outside gene matches: 8. The CDR3 DNA sequence: TGCGCCAGCGGACGAGGACTAGCGGATTACGAGCAGTACTTC. Translation gives CASGRGLADYEQYF.

The CDR3 loop reads CASSLGLAGGYEQYF. The CDR3 region has the DNA TGTGCCAGCAGCTTAGGGCTAGCGGGGGGTTACGAGCAGTACTTC. This chain joins TRBV7-2 and TRBJ2-7, with TRBD2 identical over 11 bases. Germline trimming cut 1 base from V and 4 bases from J; bases unmatched to any gene: 3. Germline CDR1 reads SGHTA; CDR2 reads FQGNSA. The CDR3 has 15 residues.